The rows below give T cell receptor beta chains drawn from one sample of a study of cytomegalovirus exposure and HLA in healthy donors. Here immunoSEQ multiplex PCR was the method, and the copy in TCRdb shows in-frame clones only, minus some. The data hold 59,000 or so clones, with roughly 89% observed a single time. Sequencing input: PBMCs. Every receptor here comes from a woman under 30 in good health and CMV-seronegative. Each CDR3 is given with its conserved first and last residue. Expanded clones are given a class, and other clones once, few, many or no size at all.

>NA|TRBJ2-7|TRBV7-9
CASSPGQGVGYEQYF
>NA|TRBJ2-7|TRBV28
CASSILANEQYF
>NA|TRBJ2-3|TRBV11-1
CASSLERAGDDTQYF
>NA|TRBJ2-3|TRBV11-3
CASSLGGFPQYF
>NA|TRBJ1-6|TRBV19
CASNQGNSPLHF
>NA|TRBJ2-1|TRBV6-6
CASRSGTGAYNEQFF
>NA|TRBJ2-1|TRBV5-1
CASSLDVGGYNEQFF
>NA|TRBJ1-4|TRBV4-1
CASSPGQGRKEKLFF
>once|TRBJ2-2|TRBV7-3
CASSPYTGELFF
>NA|TRBJ2-2|TRBV7-9
CASSPAGLRGTGELFF
>NA|TRBJ1-1|TRBV7-2
CASSLNQDTEAFF
>NA|TRBJ1-2|TRBV7-9
CASRPLGGTYGYTF
>NA|TRBJ2-5|TRBV7-2
CASSPNVAGIGETQYF
>NA|TRBJ1-2|TRBV5-4
CASSRGQDLGYGYTF
>NA|TRBJ2-1|TRBV11-2
CASSPIAGGRSTYNEQFF
>few|TRBJ2-1|TRBV2
CASSGTSGPYNEQFF
>NA|TRBJ2-7|TRBV28
CASTPGQVLYEQYF
>NA|TRBJ2-4|TRBV11-2
CASSLAGVKNIQYF
>once|TRBJ2-5|TRBV9
CASSAGTEETQYF
>few|TRBJ2-7|TRBV27
CASSLTSSYEQYF
>NA|TRBJ2-1|TRBV9
CASSVDLGGSSYNEQFF
>few|TRBJ2-1|TRBV9
CASSVDSGSVEQFF
>NA|TRBJ1-3|TRBV19
CASSTGDGNTIYF
>NA|TRBJ2-1|TRBV7-9
CASSLAGGFNEQFF
>few|TRBJ1-1|TRBV10-2
CASSAQTNTEAFF
>NA|TRBJ1-5|TRBV6-5
CASSYSTGDGQPQHF
>NA|TRBJ2-7|TRBV5-1
CASSLRSGQGRLGSYEQYF
>NA|TRBJ1-5|TRBV6-1
CASGGQQLSNQPQHF
>NA|TRBJ1-1|TRBV21-1
CASSKADTREGTEAFF
>NA|TRBJ1-5|TRBV7-8
CASSLEQGGYQPQHF
>NA|TRBJ2-1|TRBV4-2
CASSLGLGNEQFF
>NA|TRBJ1-4|TRBV5-1
CASSLAAGTSEKLFF
>NA|TRBJ2-5|TRBV5-4
CASSRQGATETQYF
>NA|TRBJ2-5|TRBV5-1
CASSFSGGFQETQYF
>NA|TRBJ1-1|TRBV2
CASTQSEGTEAFF
>NA|TRBJ2-5|TRBV7-9
CASRLGETQYF
>NA|TRBJ2-7|TRBV25-1
CASSESGTGAYEQYF
>NA|TRBJ2-7|TRBV30
CAWTAMPGLAENEQYF
>NA|TRBJ2-1|TRBV7-2
CASSLIGLAGAHEQFF
>NA|TRBJ1-5|TRBV6-1
CASSEGTGAKRPQHF
>NA|TRBJ1-1|TRBV9
CASSGRQGALGDTEAFF
>NA|TRBJ2-1|TRBV12-5
CASGPREGEQFF